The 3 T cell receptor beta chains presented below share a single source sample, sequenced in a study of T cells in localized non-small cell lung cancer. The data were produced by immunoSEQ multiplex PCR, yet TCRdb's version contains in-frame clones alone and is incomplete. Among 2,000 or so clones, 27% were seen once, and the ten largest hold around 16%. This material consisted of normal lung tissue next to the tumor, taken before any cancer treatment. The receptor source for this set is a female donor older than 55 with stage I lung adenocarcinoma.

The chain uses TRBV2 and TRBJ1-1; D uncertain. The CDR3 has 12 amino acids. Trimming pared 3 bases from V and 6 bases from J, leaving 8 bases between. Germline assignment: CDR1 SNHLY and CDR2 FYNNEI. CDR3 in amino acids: CASSERIPEAFF. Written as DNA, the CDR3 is TGTGCCAGCAGTGAGCGGATACCTGAAGCTTTCTTT.

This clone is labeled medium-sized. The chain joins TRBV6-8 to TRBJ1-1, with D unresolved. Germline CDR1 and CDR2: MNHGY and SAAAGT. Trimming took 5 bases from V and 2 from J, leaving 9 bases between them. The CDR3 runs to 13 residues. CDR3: CASSDRANTEAFF. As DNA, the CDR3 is TGTGCCAGCAGTGATAGGGCTAACACTGAAGCTTTCTTT.

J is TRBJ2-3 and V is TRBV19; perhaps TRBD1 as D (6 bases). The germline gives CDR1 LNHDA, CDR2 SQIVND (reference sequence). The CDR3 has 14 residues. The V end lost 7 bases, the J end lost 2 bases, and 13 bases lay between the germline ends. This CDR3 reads CASKLGAITDTQYF. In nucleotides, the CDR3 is TGTGCCAGTAAGTTGGGGGCGATCACAGATACGCAGTATTTT.